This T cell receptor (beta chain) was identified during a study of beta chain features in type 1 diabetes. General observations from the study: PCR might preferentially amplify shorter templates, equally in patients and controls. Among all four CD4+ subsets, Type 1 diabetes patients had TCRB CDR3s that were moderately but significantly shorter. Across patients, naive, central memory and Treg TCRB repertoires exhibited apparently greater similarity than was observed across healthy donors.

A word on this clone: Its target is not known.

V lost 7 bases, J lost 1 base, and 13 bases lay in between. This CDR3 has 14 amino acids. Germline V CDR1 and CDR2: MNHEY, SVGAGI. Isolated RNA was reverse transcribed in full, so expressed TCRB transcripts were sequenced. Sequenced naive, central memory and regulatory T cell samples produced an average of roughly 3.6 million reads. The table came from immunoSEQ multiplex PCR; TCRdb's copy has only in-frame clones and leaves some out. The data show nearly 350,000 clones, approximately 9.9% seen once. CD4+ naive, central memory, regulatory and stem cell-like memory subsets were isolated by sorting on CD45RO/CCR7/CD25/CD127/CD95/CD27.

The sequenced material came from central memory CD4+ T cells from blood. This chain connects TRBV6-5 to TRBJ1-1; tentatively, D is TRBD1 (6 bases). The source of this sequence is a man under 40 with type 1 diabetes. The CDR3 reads CASNPGRGNTEAFF. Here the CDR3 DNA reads TGTGCCAGCAATCCGGGCAGGGGGAACACTGAAGCTTTCTTT.